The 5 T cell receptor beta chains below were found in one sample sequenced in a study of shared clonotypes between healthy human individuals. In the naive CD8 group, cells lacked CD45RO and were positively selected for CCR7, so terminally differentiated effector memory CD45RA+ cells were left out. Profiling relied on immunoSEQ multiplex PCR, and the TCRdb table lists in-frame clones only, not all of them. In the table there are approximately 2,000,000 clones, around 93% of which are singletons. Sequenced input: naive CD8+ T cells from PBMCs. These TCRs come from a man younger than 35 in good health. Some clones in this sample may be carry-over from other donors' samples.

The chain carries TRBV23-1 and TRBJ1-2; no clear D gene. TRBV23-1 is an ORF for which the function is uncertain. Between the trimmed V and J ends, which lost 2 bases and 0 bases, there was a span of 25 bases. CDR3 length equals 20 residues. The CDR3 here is CASSQQPIRSPTRANYGYTF. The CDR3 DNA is TGCGCCAGCAGTCAACAACCCATAAGGTCACCTACTAGAGCTAACTATGGCTACACCTTC.

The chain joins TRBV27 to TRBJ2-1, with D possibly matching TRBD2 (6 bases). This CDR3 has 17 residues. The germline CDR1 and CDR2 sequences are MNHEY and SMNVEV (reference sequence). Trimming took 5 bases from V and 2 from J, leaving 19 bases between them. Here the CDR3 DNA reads TGTGCCAGCAGTCCATCGCCCCAGCGGGCGACCTACAATGAGCAGTTCTTC. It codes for CASSPSPQRATYNEQFF.

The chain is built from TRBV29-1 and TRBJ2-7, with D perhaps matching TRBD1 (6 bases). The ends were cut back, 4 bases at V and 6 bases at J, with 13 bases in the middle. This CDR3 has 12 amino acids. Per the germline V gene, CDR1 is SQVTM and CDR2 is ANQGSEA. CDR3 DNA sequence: TGCAGCGTTGGCGTGGGGGCCAGCGAGCAGTACTTC. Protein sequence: CSVGVGASEQYF.

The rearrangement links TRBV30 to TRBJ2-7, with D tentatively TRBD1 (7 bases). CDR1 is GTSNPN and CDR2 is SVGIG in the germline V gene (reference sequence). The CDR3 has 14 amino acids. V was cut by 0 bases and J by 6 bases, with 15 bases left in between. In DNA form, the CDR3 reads TGTGCCTGGAGTGTAGGAGGGGGCCGAAGCGAGCAGTACTTC. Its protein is CAWSVGGGRSEQYF.

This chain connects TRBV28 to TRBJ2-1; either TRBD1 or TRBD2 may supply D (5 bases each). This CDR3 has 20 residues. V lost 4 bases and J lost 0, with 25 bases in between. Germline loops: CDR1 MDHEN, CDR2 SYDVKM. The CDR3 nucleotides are TGTGCCAGCAGTTCACCCCCAAACTACGGGACCCTTCGCTCCTACAATGAGCAGTTCTTC. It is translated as CASSSPPNYGTLRSYNEQFF.